These 23 T cell receptor beta chains share one sample of origin, sequenced in a study of blood T cell repertoires in COVID-19. Clones were sequenced by immunoSEQ multiplex PCR, and TCRdb holds only the in-frame ones, with some missing. The repertoire includes just over 300,000 clones, about 87% of them detected once, and 8% to 9.5% sits in the top ten. The specimen was PBMCs or T cells enriched from blood (not recorded which). These receptors were collected from a woman aged 18-29 years who had recovered from COVID-19.

DNA for the CDR3: TGTGCCAGCTCACCGGGACAGGGTTGGGTTGAAAAACTGTTTTTT. This sequence encodes CASSPGQGWVEKLFF. The chain combines TRBV18 with TRBJ1-4, with 9 bases identical to TRBD1. The germline V gene encodes CDR1 KGHSH and CDR2 LQKENI. V trimming: 3 bases; J trimming: 7 bases; junction bases outside the gene matches: 6. This CDR3 contains 15 residues. Looking up the rest from reference TRBV18 and TRBJ1-4 gives the full variable domain: NAGVMQNPRHLVRRRGQEARLRCSPMKGHSHVYWYRQLPEEGLKFMVYLQKENIIDESGMPKERFSAEFPKEGPSILRIQQVVRGDSAAYFCASSPGQGWVEKLFFGSGTQLSVL.

The chain uses TRBV18 and TRBJ1-3; 9 nucleotides align to TRBD1. Germline V gene lookup returns CDR1 KGHSH and CDR2 LQKENI. J gave up 3 bases and V 3 bases, and 6 bases lay outside the gene matches. This CDR3 is built from 16 residues. Here the CDR3 DNA reads TGTGCCAGCTCACCCGGTGGACAGGGGAGTGGAAACACCATATATTTT. Translation: CASSPGGQGSGNTIYF.

This chain joins TRBV7-2 and TRBJ2-5; the match to TRBD1 covers 7 bases. Unmatched junction bases numbered 2, after V lost 2 bases and J lost 5 bases. Germline assignment: CDR1 SGHTA and CDR2 FQGNSA. The CDR3 covers 13 residues. Written as DNA, the CDR3 is TGTGCCAGCAGCTTATACAGGGGTGAGACCCAGTACTTC. It specifies CASSLYRGETQYF.

This chain uses TRBV5-8 with TRBJ1-1, with D possibly matching TRBD1 (5 bases). Germline CDR1 SGHTS, CDR2 YDEGEE. V was shortened by 2 bases and J by 2 bases, with 22 bases between the two germline ends. The CDR3 loop spans 18 amino acids. The CDR3: CASSFELWLGLRNTEAFF. CDR3 DNA: TGTGCCAGCAGCTTCGAACTTTGGCTGGGACTTAGAAACACTGAAGCTTTCTTT.

The chain combines TRBV9 with TRBJ2-7; D possibly corresponds to TRBD2 (6 bases). Germline V gene sequence: CDR1 SGDLS, CDR2 YYNGEE. This CDR3 has 16 residues. Trimming removed 3 bases at V and 0 bases at J, with 16 bases between. The chain's CDR3 is CASSAPGGGDSYEQYF. CDR3 nucleotide sequence: TGTGCCAGCAGCGCCCCCGGGGGTGGCGACTCCTACGAGCAGTACTTC.

This rearrangement joins TRBV10-3 to TRBJ1-1, with D tentatively TRBD1 (5 bases). The CDR3 covers 16 residues. Germline lookup yields CDR1 ENHRY and CDR2 SYGVKD. V lost 4 bases and J 4 bases, leaving 19 bases between the germline ends. In nucleotides, the CDR3 is TGTGCCATCAGTGTGGGGCAGGACCAGGTGAGCACTGAAGCTTTCTTT. This translates into CAISVGQDQVSTEAFF.

This clone appeared a single time. The chain has TRBV18 and TRBJ1-2; TRBD1 is a possible D gene (5 bases). Per the germline V gene, CDR1 is KGHSH and CDR2 is LQKENI. V lost 0 bases to trimming and J lost 5 bases, with 10 bases between them. The CDR3 runs to 14 residues. The CDR3 nucleotides read TGTGCCAGCTCACCACCAGCGGGGGAATATGGCTACACCTTC. Translated, it gives CASSPPAGEYGYTF.

V gene TRBV4-3 combines with J gene TRBJ1-5; 11 bases line up with TRBD1. CDR3 size: 14 residues. Germline V gene data show CDR1 as LGHNA and CDR2 as YSLEER. V was pared by 6 bases and J by 5 bases, with 3 bases of the junction left unmatched. The CDR3 here is CASSRDRGDQPQHF. DNA of the CDR3: TGCGCCAGCAGTCGGGACAGGGGGGATCAGCCCCAGCATTTT.

This chain uses TRBV15 with TRBJ1-1; possibly TRBD1 for D (6 bases). This CDR3 contains 14 residues. Between the trimmed V and J ends, which lost 4 bases and 5 bases, there was a span of 14 bases. The germline V gene has CDR1 LNHNV and CDR2 YYDKDF (reference sequence). The CDR3 region has the DNA TGTGCCACCAGCATCCCAGGGGTGGTGACTGAAGCTTTCTTT. Protein: CATSIPGVVTEAFF.

CDR3 residues: CASSQVPVGAGGVKTF. The CDR3 DNA sequence: TGTGCCAGCAGCCAAGTTCCCGTCGGAGCGGGCGGGGTAAAGACCTTC. This sequence joins TRBV14 and TRBJ1-2; D unresolved. CDR1 and CDR2 from the germline V gene are SGHDN and FVKESK. This CDR3 contains 16 residues. V dropped 1 base and J dropped 14 bases, with 26 bases sitting between them.

The genes are TRBV6-4 and TRBJ1-2; D is perhaps TRBD1 (6 bases). Trimming stripped 6 bases from V and 7 bases from J, with 15 bases between. Germline CDR1 and CDR2: MRHNA and SNTAGT. This CDR3 has 13 amino acids. The CDR3 DNA is TGTGCCAGCAGCGGGCAGGGGTTCGGTGGCTACACCTTC. Translation: CASSGQGFGGYTF.

The rearrangement uses TRBV29-1 and TRBJ2-7; 8 nucleotides line up with TRBD1. V gave up 6 bases and J gave up 5 bases; unmatched junction bases: 6. The CDR3 runs 12 residues. Per germline, CDR1 SQVTM and CDR2 ANQGSEA. In nucleotides, the CDR3 is TGCAGCGTCCGGACAGGGATCGACGAGCAGTACTTC. It encodes CSVRTGIDEQYF.

In this sample, this clone turned up once. This chain connects TRBV6-2 or TRBV6-3 to TRBJ2-3; 7 positions agree with TRBD2. The CDR3 consists of 14 residues. The germline CDR1 and CDR2 sequences are MNHEY and SVGEGT. J gave up 3 bases and V 6 bases, and 6 bases lay outside the gene matches. CDR3 amino acids: CASSAGRATDTQYF. The CDR3 DNA reads as TGTGCCAGCAGCGCGGGGAGGGCGACAGATACGCAGTATTTT.

The rearrangement joins TRBV7-6 to TRBJ2-5, with 12 bases fitting TRBD2. CDR3 length equals 14 residues. Germline lookup yields CDR1 SGHVS and CDR2 FNYEAQ. V dropped 4 bases and J dropped 5; count of bases not matched to a gene: 2. CDR3 loop: CASSYTSGGETQYF. The CDR3 nucleotides are TGTGCCAGCAGCTACACTAGCGGGGGGGAGACCCAGTACTTC.

The chain combines TRBV28 with TRBJ1-3, with D possibly matching TRBD1 (5 bases). CDR3 length: 15 residues. Per germline, CDR1 MDHEN and CDR2 SYDVKM. Trimming left V 5 bases short and J 1 base short, with 12 bases between. Here the CDR3 DNA reads TGTGCCAGCAGTGAACTCCAGGGATCTGGAAACACCATATATTTT. This sequence encodes CASSELQGSGNTIYF.

In DNA, the CDR3 is TGTGCCAGCAGCTTAGTGAGGATCGAAACTGCAACTAATGAAAAACTGTTTTTT. Translating gives CASSLVRIETATNEKLFF. The V call is TRBV7-6, the J call TRBJ1-4, with D hard to call. This CDR3 region has 18 residues. V dropped 1 base and J dropped 0 bases, with 15 bases sitting between them. Per the germline V gene, CDR1 is SGHVS and CDR2 is FNYEAQ.

V gene TRBV19 combines with J gene TRBJ1-2; D is possibly TRBD1 (5 bases). In germline, CDR1 is LNHDA, CDR2 SQIVND (reference sequence). The CDR3 runs to 16 residues. V was shortened by 5 bases and J by 1 base, with 17 bases between the two germline ends. The CDR3 DNA reads as TGTGCCAGTAGTCTGGGGCCCGTTGGCCATAACTATGGCTACACCTTC. Its translation is CASSLGPVGHNYGYTF. The whole variable domain, remainder taken from reference TRBV19 and TRBJ1-2, is DGGITQSPKYLFRKEGQNVTLSCEQNLNHDAMYWYRQDPGQGLRLIYYSQIVNDFQKGDIAEGYSVSREKKESFPLTVTSAQKNPTAFYLCASSLGPVGHNYGYTFGSGTRLTVV.

The chain links TRBV5-6 to TRBJ2-1; a possible D gene is TRBD2 (5 bases). Germline CDR1 SGHDT, CDR2 YYEEEE. Trimming stripped 3 bases from V and 3 bases from J, with 16 bases between. This CDR3 comprises 16 residues. The CDR3 region is CASSSGLAVLYNEQFF. The CDR3 DNA reads as TGTGCCAGCAGCTCCGGACTGGCGGTCCTCTACAATGAGCAGTTCTTC.

CDR3 DNA sequence: TGCGCCAGCAGCTCCAGGACTAGCGCAAAGAGCACAGATACGCAGTATTTT. Translation gives CASSSRTSAKSTDTQYF. The chain combines TRBV5-1 with TRBJ2-3, with 9 bases aligning to TRBD2. V lost 3 bases and J lost 0; bases outside the gene matches: 8. Germline loops: CDR1 SGHRS, CDR2 YFSETQ. The CDR3 length is 17 residues.

The rearrangement joins TRBV28 to TRBJ2-1; possibly TRBD1 for D (5 bases). CDR3 length: 14 residues. Germline V gives CDR1 MDHEN, CDR2 SYDVKM. The V and J ends lost 3 bases and 3 bases respectively, with 9 bases between them. The CDR3 reads CASSFGQNYNEQFF. The CDR3 region has the DNA TGTGCCAGCAGTTTCGGACAAAACTACAATGAGCAGTTCTTC. Looking up the rest from reference TRBV28 and TRBJ2-1 gives the full variable domain: DVKVTQSSRYLVKRTGEKVFLECVQDMDHENMFWYRQDPGLGLRLIYFSYDVKMKEKGDIPEGYSVSREKKERFSLILESASTNQTSMYLCASSFGQNYNEQFFGPGTRLTVL.

The chain carries TRBV7-2 and TRBJ2-2; TRBD1 agrees at 7 bases. The germline V gene has CDR1 SGHTA and CDR2 FQGNSA. J lost 5 bases, V lost 1 base, and 1 base had no gene match. The CDR3 has 14 amino acids. The CDR3 spells CASSLDRGTGELFF. The CDR3 DNA reads TGTGCCAGCAGCTTAGACAGGGGTACCGGGGAGCTGTTTTTT.

The V call is TRBV24-1, the J call TRBJ2-1, with 10 bases lining up with TRBD2. Germline assignment: CDR1 KGHDR and CDR2 SFDVKD. This CDR3 spans 17 amino acids. The ends lost 4 bases at V and 0 bases at J; junction bases unmatched: 5. This CDR3 is CATSDQSGRDSYNEQFF. The CDR3 nucleotides read TGTGCCACCAGTGACCAGAGCGGGAGGGACTCCTACAATGAGCAGTTCTTC.

The genes are TRBV12-3 or TRBV12-4 and TRBJ2-3; D remains ambiguous. With 3 bases removed from V and 11 bases from J, the gap between germline ends came to 9 bases. The CDR3 sequence is 11 residues long. CDR3 sequence reads: CASSFTVLQYF. In DNA, the CDR3 is TGTGCCAGCAGTTTTACAGTTCTGCAGTATTTT.